This T cell receptor beta chain is from a study of blood T cells in healthy people across ages. Each sample provided at least 5 micrograms of extracted total RNA. Deletions cut 7 bases from V and 6 bases from J, with 6 bases between. Germline V gene sequence: CDR1 KGHDR, CDR2 SFDVKD. CDR3 length equals 11 residues. The second PCR ran about 6 to 12 cycles with a sample-barcoded 5' primer and J-beta primers. TCRdb re-called the 5' RACE reads through MiXCR, storing one row per CDR3 protein. The sample holds about 900,000 distinct CDR3 sequences, about 59% seen once. The sequenced material came from blood. The chain is built from TRBV24-1 and TRBJ2-1; D ambiguous. The clonotype originates from a man younger than 40 in good health. DNA for the CDR3: TGTGCCACCAGGGTAGGCAATGAGCAGTTCTTC. Translated: CATRVGNEQFF.